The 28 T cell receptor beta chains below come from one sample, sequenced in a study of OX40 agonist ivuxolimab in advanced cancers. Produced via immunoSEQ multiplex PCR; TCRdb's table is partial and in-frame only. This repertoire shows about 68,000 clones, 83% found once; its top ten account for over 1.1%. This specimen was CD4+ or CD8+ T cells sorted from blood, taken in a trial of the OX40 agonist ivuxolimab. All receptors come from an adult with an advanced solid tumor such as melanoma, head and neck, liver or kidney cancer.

CDR3 in DNA: TGTGCCAGCAGTGAAGCGCGGGGGCGAAACTACGAGCAGTACTTC. This translates into CASSEARGRNYEQYF. V usage is TRBV2 and J usage is TRBJ2-7, with a tentative D call TRBD2 (7 bases). The V and J ends lost 0 bases and 3 bases respectively, with 12 bases between them. The CDR3 loop spans 15 amino acids. Germline V gene sequence: CDR1 SNHLY, CDR2 FYNNEI.

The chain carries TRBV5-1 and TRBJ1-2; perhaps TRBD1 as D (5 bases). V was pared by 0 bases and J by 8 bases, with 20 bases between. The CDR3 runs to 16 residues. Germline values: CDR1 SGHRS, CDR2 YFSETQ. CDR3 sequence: CASSLGFGAANGGYTF. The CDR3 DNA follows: TGCGCCAGCAGCTTGGGGTTTGGGGCCGCAAACGGGGGCTACACCTTC.

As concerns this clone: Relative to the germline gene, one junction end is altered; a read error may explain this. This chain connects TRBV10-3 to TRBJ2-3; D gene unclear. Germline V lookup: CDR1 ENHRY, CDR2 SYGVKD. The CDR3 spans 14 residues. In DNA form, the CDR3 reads TGTGCCAGCAGTTCCGGAATAGTCACAGATACGCAGTATTTT. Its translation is CASSSGIVTDTQYF.

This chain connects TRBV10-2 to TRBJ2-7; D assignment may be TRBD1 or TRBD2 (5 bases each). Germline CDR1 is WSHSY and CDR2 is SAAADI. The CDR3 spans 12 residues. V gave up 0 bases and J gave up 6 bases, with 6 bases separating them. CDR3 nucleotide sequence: TGCGCCAGCAGTGAGTCTGGGGGCGAGCAGTACTTC. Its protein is CASSESGGEQYF.

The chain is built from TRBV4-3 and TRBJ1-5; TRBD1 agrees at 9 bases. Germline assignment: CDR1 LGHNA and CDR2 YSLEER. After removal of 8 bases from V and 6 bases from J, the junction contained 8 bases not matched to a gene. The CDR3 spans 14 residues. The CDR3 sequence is CASERTGALQPQHF. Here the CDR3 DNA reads TGCGCCAGCGAACGGACAGGGGCTCTTCAGCCCCAGCATTTT.

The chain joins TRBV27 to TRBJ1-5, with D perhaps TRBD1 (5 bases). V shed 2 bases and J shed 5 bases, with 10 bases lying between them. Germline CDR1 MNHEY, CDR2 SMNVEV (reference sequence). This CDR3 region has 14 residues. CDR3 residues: CASSLRGGDQPQHF. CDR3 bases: TGTGCCAGCAGTTTACGGGGGGGTGATCAGCCCCAGCATTTT.

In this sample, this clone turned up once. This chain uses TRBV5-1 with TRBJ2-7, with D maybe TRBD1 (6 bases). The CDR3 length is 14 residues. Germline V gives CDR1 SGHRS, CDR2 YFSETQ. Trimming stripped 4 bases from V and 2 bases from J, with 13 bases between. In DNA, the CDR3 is TGCGCCAGCAGCAGCTACAGGGACGCCTACGAGCAGTACTTC. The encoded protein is CASSSYRDAYEQYF.

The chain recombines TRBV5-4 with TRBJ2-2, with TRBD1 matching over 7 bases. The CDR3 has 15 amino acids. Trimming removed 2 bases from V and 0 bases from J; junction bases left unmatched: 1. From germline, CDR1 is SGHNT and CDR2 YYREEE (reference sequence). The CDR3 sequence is CASSFQGANTGELFF. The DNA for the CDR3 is TGTGCCAGCAGCTTTCAGGGGGCGAACACCGGGGAGCTGTTTTTT.

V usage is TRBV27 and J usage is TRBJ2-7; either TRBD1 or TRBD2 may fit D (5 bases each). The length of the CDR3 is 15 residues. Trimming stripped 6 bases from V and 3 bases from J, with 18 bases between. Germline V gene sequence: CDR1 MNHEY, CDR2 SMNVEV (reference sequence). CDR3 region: CASSFRGRADYEQYF. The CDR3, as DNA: TGTGCCAGCAGCTTCCGGGGCAGGGCAGACTACGAGCAGTACTTC.

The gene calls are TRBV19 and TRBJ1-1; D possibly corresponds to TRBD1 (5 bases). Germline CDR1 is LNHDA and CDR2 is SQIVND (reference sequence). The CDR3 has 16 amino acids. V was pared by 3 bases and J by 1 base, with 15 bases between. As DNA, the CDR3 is TGTGCCAGTAGTATCGAATCCGGGGGAAGGAACACTGAAGCTTTCTTT. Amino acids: CASSIESGGRNTEAFF. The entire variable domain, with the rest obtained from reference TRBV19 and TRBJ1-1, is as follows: DGGITQSPKYLFRKEGQNVTLSCEQNLNHDAMYWYRQDPGQGLRLIYYSQIVNDFQKGDIAEGYSVSREKKESFPLTVTSAQKNPTAFYLCASSIESGGRNTEAFFGQGTRLTVV.

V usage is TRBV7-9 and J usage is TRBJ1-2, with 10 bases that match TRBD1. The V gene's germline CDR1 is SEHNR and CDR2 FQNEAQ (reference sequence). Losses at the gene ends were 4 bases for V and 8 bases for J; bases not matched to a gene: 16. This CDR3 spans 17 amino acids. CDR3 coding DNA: TGTGCCAGCAGCTCCTTAGGCCGACAGGGGGCGAAAAGAGGCTACACCTTC. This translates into CASSSLGRQGAKRGYTF.

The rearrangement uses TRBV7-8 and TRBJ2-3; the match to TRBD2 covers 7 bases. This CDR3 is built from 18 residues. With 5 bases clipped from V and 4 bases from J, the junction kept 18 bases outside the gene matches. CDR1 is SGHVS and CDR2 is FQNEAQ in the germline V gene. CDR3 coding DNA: TGTGCCAGCAGCCTGAGACCCCCCGTAGGGGCGGGGGCAGATACGCAGTATTTT. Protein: CASSLRPPVGAGADTQYF.

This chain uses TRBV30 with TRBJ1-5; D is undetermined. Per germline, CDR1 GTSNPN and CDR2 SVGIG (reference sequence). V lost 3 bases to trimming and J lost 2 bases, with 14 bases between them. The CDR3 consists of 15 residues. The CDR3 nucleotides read TGTGCCTGGAGCGCTCACAGCATGGGCAATCAGCCCCAGCATTTT. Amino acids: CAWSAHSMGNQPQHF.

CDR3 nucleotides: TGTGCCAGCAGCGTAGCTAACCAAGTCGCCCAAGAGACCCAGTACTTC. The encoded protein is CASSVANQVAQETQYF. The J gene is TRBJ2-5, the V gene TRBV9; no firm D call. Germline V gene lookup returns CDR1 SGDLS and CDR2 YYNGEE. The CDR3 length is 16 residues. The germline V and J ends were trimmed by 0 bases and 1 base, with 13 bases remaining between them. The full variable domain, rest sourced from reference TRBV9 and TRBJ2-5, is DSGVTQTPKHLITATGQRVTLRCSPRSGDLSVYWYQQSLDQGLQFLIQYYNGEERAKGNILERFSAQQFPDLHSELNLSSLELGDSALYFCASSVANQVAQETQYFGPGTRLLVL.

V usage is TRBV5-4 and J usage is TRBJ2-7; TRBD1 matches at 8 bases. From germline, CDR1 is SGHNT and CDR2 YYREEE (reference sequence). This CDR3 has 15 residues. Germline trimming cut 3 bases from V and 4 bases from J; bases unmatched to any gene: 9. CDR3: CASSSQGANGYEQYF. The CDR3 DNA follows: TGTGCCAGCAGCTCTCAGGGGGCGAACGGGTACGAGCAGTACTTC.

The DNA for the CDR3 is TGCGCCAGCAGAAGAAGCGGGGAGTACCAAGAGACCCAGTACTTC. It yields the protein CASRRSGEYQETQYF. The chain joins TRBV5-1 to TRBJ2-5; 7 bases align to TRBD2. V lost 5 bases and J lost 0; bases outside the gene matches: 7. Per the germline V gene, CDR1 is SGHRS and CDR2 is YFSETQ. CDR3 length: 15 amino acids.

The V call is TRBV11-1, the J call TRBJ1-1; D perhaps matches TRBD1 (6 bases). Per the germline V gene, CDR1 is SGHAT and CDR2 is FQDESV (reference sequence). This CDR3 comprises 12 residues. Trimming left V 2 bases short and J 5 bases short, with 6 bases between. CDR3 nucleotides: TGTGCCAGCAGCTTACAGGGGACTGAAGCTTTCTTT. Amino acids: CASSLQGTEAFF. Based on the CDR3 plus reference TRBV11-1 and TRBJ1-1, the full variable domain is EAEVAQSPRYKITEKSQAVAFWCDPISGHATLYWYRQILGQGPELLVQFQDESVVDDSQLPKDRFSAERLKGVDSTLKIQPAELGDSAMYLCASSLQGTEAFFGQGTRLTVV.

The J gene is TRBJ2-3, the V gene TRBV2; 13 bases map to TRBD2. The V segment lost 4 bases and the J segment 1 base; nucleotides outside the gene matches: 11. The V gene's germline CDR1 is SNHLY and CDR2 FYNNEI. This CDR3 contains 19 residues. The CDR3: CASSVLGLAGAGGTDTQYF. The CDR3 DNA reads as TGTGCCAGCAGTGTACTTGGACTAGCGGGGGCGGGGGGCACAGATACGCAGTATTTT.

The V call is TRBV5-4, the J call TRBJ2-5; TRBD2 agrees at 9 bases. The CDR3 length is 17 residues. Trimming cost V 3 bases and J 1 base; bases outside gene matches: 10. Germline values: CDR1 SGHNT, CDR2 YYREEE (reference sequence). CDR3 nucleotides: TGTGCCAGCAGCTCCGGGGGTCTAGCGGGGTCCCAAGAGACCCAGTACTTC. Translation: CASSSGGLAGSQETQYF.

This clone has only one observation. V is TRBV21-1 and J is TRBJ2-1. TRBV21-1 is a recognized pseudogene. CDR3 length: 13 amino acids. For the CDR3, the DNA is TGTGCCAGCAGCATGAAGGACGGTACTGAGCAGTTCTTC. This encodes CASSMKDGTEQFF.

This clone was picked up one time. The CDR3 nucleotides read TGTGCCAGCAGCAGGGGACAGGGATCCTACAATGAGCAGTTCTTC. It codes for CASSRGQGSYNEQFF. The chain has TRBV6-5 and TRBJ2-1; 9 bases match TRBD1. With 6 bases clipped from V and 1 base from J, the junction kept 4 bases outside the gene matches. Germline loops: CDR1 MNHEY, CDR2 SVGAGI. The CDR3 runs 15 residues.

CDR3: CASSFAGPNQPQHF. The CDR3 nucleotides read TGTGCCAGCAGCTTCGCAGGGCCCAATCAGCCCCAGCATTTT. The chain links TRBV5-6 to TRBJ1-5; possible D gene TRBD1, 5 bases. Per germline, CDR1 SGHDT and CDR2 YYEEEE. V lost 2 bases and J lost 3, with 9 bases in between. The CDR3 consists of 14 residues. The whole variable domain, filled in from reference TRBV5-6 and TRBJ1-5, reads DAGVTQSPTHLIKTRGQQVTLRCSPKSGHDTVSWYQQALGQGPQFIFQYYEEEERQRGNFPDRFSGHQFPNYSSELNVNALLLGDSALYLCASSFAGPNQPQHFGDGTRLSIL.

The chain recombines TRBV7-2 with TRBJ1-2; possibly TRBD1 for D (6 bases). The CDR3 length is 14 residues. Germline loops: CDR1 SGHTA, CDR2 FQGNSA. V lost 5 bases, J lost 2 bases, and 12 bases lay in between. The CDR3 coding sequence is TGTGCCAGCAGCCCGGACGGGGGCAACTATGGCTACACCTTC. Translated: CASSPDGGNYGYTF.

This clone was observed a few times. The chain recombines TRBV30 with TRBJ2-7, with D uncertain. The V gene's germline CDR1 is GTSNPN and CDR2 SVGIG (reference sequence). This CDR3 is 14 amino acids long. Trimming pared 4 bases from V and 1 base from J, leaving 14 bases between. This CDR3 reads CAWKPSGPSYEQYF. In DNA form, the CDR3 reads TGTGCCTGGAAGCCCAGTGGGCCGTCCTACGAGCAGTACTTC.

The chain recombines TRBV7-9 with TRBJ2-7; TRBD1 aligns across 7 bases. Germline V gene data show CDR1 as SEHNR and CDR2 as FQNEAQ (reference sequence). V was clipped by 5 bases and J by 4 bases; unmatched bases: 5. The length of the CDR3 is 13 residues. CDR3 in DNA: TGTGCCAGCAGCCCTTCACAGGGGTACGAGCAGTACTTC. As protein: CASSPSQGYEQYF. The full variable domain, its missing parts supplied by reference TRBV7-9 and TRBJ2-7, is DTGVSQNPRHKITKRGQNVTFRCDPISEHNRLYWYRQTLGQGPEFLTYFQNEAQLEKSRLLSDRFSAERPKGSFSTLEIQRTEQGDSAMYLCASSPSQGYEQYFGPGTRLTVT.

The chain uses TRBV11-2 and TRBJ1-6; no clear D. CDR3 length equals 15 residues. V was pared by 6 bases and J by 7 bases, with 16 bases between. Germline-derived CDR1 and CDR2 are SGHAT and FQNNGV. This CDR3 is CASRLRPLPNSPLHF. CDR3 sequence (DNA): TGTGCCAGCAGGTTAAGACCGCTCCCCAATTCACCCCTCCACTTT.

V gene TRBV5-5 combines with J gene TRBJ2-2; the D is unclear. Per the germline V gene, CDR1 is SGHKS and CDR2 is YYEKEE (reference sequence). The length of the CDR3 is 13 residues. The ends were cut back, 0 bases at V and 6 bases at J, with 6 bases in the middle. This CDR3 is CASSLEGPGELFF. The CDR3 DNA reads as TGTGCCAGCAGCTTGGAGGGCCCCGGGGAGCTGTTTTTT.

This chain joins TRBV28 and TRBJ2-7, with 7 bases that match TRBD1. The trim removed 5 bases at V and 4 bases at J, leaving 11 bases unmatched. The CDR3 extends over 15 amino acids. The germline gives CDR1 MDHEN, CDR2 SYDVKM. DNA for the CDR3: TGTGCCAGCAGTCTACCCGAGGGGGCAAAATACGAGCAGTACTTC. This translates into CASSLPEGAKYEQYF.